The 8 T cell receptor beta chains in this list originate from one sample, sequenced in a study of regulatory T cells in long-lasting Graves disease. CDR3-region Arm-PCR and iRepertoire HTBI primers produced the TCR beta libraries. TCRdb reanalysed the multiplex PCR reads using MiXCR and keeps one entry per CDR3 protein. The sample consists of 350,000 to 500,000 distinct CDR3 sequences, around 15% of them appearing once. Specified time point: newly diagnosed GD, antithyroid drugs for less than 3 months. TCR sequences were obtained from RNA taken from PBMCs. The sample was also reused in another study, on T cells in Graves' hyperthyroidism and ophthalmopathy.

Sequenced here: peripheral blood mononuclear cells (PBMCs), sampled at new diagnosis, from a patient treated with antithyroid drugs. All receptors come from a woman between 50 and 59 years old with Graves disease.

A word on this clonotype: This may stem from a read error, because a much larger clone lies one nucleotide away. The DNA for the CDR3 is TGTGCCAGCAGCTTATTTCGGGGTTTGGAGCAGTACTTC. It yields the protein CASSLFRGLEQYF. V gene TRBV7-9 combines with J gene TRBJ2-7; TRBD2 is a possible D gene (5 bases). V was trimmed by 2 bases and J by 7 bases, leaving 12 bases between them. Germline V CDR1 and CDR2: SEHNR, FQNEAQ (reference sequence). The CDR3 has 13 residues. The whole variable domain, remainder taken from reference TRBV7-9 and TRBJ2-7, is DTGVSQNPRHKITKRGQNVTFRCDPISEHNRLYWYRQTLGQGPEFLTYFQNEAQLEKSRLLSDRFSAERPKGSFSTLEIQRTEQGDSAMYLCASSLFRGLEQYFGPGTRLTVT.

This clonotype was seen repeatedly, ten times or more. This chain joins TRBV6-5 and TRBJ2-2; D gene unclear. The ends were cut back, 4 bases at V and 5 bases at J, with 17 bases in the middle. The CDR3 sequence is 16 residues long. The germline V gene has CDR1 MNHEY and CDR2 SVGAGI. CDR3 sequence (DNA): TGTGCCAGCAGTTCCTCCCCGGGCCTGAAGACCGGGGAGCTGTTTTTT. It yields the protein CASSSSPGLKTGELFF.

This clonotype was observed many times. The chain joins TRBV4-2 to TRBJ2-5, with D unresolved. CDR1 is LGHNA and CDR2 is YNFKEQ in the germline V gene. Trimming pared 1 base from V and 1 base from J, leaving 13 bases between. This CDR3 comprises 16 residues. The CDR3 coding sequence is TGTGCCAGCAGCCAAGGGACCCGGGCCGGCCAAGAGACCCAGTACTTC. Protein: CASSQGTRAGQETQYF.

This clonotype was observed a handful of times. This chain links TRBV7-9 with TRBJ2-5, with 16 positions matching TRBD2. The CDR3 covers 20 residues. Germline V CDR1 and CDR2: SEHNR, FQNEAQ (reference sequence). V dropped 4 bases and J dropped 0; count of bases not matched to a gene: 11. The DNA of the CDR3 is TGTGCCAGCAGCTCCCGCCGCGGGACTAGCGGGAGGGCGTACCAAGAGACCCAGTACTTC. It specifies CASSSRRGTSGRAYQETQYF.

In this sample, this clonotype turned up many times. The CDR3 loop reads CASSILTSGRETQYF. In DNA, the CDR3 is TGTGCCAGTAGTATACTGACTAGCGGGAGGGAGACCCAGTACTTC. The chain combines TRBV19 with TRBJ2-5; 13 nucleotides agree with TRBD2. CDR3 length equals 15 residues. Trimming took 2 bases from V and 5 from J; bases not matched to a gene: 2. Germline V gene sequence: CDR1 LNHDA, CDR2 SQIVND (reference sequence).

In this sample, this clonotype turned up a few times. One end of the junction is discordant with germline, which a read error may explain. V and J are TRBV5-5 and TRBJ1-1, with 8 positions matching TRBD1. Germline V gene sequence: CDR1 SGHKS, CDR2 YYEKEE (reference sequence). The CDR3 consists of 14 residues. CDR3 region: CVSSLGQANTEAFF. The CDR3 coding sequence is TGTGTCAGCAGCTTGGGACAGGCAAACACTGAAGCTTTCTTT. The whole variable domain, remainder taken from reference TRBV5-5 and TRBJ1-1, is DAGVTQSPTHLIKTRGQQVTLRCSPISGHKSVSWYQQVLGQGPQFIFQYYEKEERGRGNFPDRFSARQFPNYSSELNVNALLLGDSALYLCVSSLGQANTEAFFGQGTRLTVV.

The chain links TRBV5-1 to TRBJ2-1; D perhaps matches TRBD2 (5 bases). The CDR3 sequence is 17 residues long. V was trimmed by 1 base and J by 3 bases, leaving 17 bases between them. Germline-derived CDR1 and CDR2 are SGHRS and YFSETQ. CDR3 sequence: CASSLNGAGLNYNEQFF. CDR3 bases: TGCGCCAGCAGCTTGAATGGTGCGGGCCTAAACTACAATGAGCAGTTCTTC.

This clonotype was counted many times. The chain combines TRBV7-3 with TRBJ2-7; either TRBD1 or TRBD2 may supply D (5 bases each). V was trimmed by 7 bases and J by 2 bases, leaving 18 bases between them. The CDR3 has 15 residues. Germline CDR1 reads SGHTA; CDR2 reads FQGTGA. The CDR3 sequence is CASNPGTPVTYEQYF. CDR3 DNA: TGTGCCAGCAACCCGGGGACCCCGGTAACCTACGAGCAGTACTTC.